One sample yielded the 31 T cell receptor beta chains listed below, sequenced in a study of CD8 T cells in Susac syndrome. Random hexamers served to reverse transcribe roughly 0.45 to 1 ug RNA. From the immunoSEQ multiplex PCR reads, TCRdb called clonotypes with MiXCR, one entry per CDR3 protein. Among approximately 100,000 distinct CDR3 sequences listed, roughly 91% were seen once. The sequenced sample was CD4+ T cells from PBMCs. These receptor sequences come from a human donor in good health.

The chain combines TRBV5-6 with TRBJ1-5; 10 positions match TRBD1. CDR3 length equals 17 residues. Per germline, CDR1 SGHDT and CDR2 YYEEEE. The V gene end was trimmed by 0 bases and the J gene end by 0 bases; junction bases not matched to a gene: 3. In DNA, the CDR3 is TGTGCCAGCAGCTTGGCCAGGGACAGGGGTAGCAATCAGCCCCAGCATTTT. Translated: CASSLARDRGSNQPQHF.

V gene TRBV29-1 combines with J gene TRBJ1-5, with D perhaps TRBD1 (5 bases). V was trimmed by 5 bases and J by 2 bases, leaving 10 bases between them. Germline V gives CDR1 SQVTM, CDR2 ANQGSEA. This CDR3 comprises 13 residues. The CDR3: CSVYSGGNQPQHF. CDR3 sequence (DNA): TGCAGCGTTTATTCGGGGGGCAATCAGCCCCAGCATTTT.

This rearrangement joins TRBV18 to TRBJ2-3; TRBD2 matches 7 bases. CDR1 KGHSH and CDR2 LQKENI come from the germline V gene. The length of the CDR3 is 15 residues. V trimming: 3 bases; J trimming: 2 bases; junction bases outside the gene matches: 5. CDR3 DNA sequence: TGTGCCAGCTCACCTACAGCGGGATTCACAGATACGCAGTATTTT. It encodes CASSPTAGFTDTQYF.

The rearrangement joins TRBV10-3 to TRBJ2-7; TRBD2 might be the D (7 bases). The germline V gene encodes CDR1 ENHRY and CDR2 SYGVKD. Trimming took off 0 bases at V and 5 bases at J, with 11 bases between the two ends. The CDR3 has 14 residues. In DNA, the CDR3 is TGTGCCATCAGTGAGTCGGGAGGGGGGAACGAGCAGTACTTC. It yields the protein CAISESGGGNEQYF.

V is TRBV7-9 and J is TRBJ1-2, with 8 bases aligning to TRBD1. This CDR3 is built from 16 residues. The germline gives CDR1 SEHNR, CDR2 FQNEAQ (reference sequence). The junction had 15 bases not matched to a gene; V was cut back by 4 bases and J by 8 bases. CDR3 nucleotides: TGTGCCAGCAGCTCTCCAGTGACAGGGGAGGCGAGCGGCTACACCTTC. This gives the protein CASSSPVTGEASGYTF.

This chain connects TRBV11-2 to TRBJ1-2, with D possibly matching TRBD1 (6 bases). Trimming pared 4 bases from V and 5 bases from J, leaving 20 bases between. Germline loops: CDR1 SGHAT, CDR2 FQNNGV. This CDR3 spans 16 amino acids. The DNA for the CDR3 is TGTGCCAGCAGCTCTACCAGGGGTTCGGTCGGGTATGGCTACACCTTC. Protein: CASSSTRGSVGYGYTF.

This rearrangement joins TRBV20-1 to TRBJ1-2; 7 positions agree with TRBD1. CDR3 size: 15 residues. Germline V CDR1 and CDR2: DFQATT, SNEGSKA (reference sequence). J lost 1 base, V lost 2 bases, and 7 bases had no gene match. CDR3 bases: TGCAGTGCTAGAAGAAGACAGGGCCTTAACTATGGCTACACCTTC. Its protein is CSARRRQGLNYGYTF.

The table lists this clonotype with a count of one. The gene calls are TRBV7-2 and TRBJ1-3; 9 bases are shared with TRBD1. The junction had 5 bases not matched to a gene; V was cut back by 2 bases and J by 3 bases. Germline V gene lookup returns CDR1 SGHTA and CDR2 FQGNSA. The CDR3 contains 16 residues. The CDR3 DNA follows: TGTGCCAGCAGCTTAACGGGACAGGGTTTTGGAAACACCATATATTTT. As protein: CASSLTGQGFGNTIYF.

CDR3 sequence reads: CSARDLREAYNEQFF. CDR3 coding DNA: TGCAGTGCTAGAGATCTTCGGGAGGCCTACAATGAGCAGTTCTTC. V usage is TRBV20-1 and J usage is TRBJ2-1; 7 bases line up with TRBD2. Per germline, CDR1 DFQATT and CDR2 SNEGSKA (reference sequence). Germline trimming cut 0 bases from V and 2 bases from J; bases unmatched to any gene: 4. This CDR3 contains 15 residues.

The CDR3 here is CAISESGAGADTQYF. The DNA for the CDR3 is TGTGCCATCAGTGAGTCCGGGGCCGGGGCAGATACGCAGTATTTT. The rearrangement links TRBV10-3 to TRBJ2-3; D tentatively fits TRBD1 or TRBD2 (5 bases each). This CDR3 spans 15 amino acids. V was cut by 0 bases and J by 4 bases, with 11 bases left in between. Germline CDR1 is ENHRY and CDR2 is SYGVKD.

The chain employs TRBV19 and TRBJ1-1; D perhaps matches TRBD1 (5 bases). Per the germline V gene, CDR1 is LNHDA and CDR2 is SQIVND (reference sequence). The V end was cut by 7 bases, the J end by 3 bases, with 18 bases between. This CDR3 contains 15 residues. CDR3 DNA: TGTGCCAGTAAGGGCAGGGCGGAGTTGGACACTGAAGCTTTCTTT. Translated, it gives CASKGRAELDTEAFF.

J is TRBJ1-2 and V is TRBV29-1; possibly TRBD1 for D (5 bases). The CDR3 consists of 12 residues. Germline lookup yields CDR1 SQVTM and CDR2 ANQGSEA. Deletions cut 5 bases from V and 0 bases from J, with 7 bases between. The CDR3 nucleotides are TGCAGCGTTCGACAGACTAACTATGGCTACACCTTC. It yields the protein CSVRQTNYGYTF.

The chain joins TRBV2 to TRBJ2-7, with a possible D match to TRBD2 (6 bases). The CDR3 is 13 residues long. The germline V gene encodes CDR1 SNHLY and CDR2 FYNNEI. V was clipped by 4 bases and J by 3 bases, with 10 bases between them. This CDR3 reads CASSVEGFYEQYF. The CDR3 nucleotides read TGTGCCAGCAGTGTGGAGGGTTTCTACGAGCAGTACTTC.

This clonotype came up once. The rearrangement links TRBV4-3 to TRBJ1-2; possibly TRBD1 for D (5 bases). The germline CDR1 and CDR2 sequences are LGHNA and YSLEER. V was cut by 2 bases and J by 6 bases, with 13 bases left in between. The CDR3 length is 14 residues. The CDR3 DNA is TGCGCCAGCAGCCAAAACGGGGGGAACGATGGCTACACCTTC. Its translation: CASSQNGGNDGYTF.

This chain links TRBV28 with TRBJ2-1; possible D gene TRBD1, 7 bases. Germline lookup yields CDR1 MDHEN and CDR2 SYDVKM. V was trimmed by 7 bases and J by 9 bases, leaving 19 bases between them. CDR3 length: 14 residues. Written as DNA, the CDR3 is TGTGCCAGCATGGGACCAGGGGGGCCGAGTGAGCAGTTCTTC. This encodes CASMGPGGPSEQFF.

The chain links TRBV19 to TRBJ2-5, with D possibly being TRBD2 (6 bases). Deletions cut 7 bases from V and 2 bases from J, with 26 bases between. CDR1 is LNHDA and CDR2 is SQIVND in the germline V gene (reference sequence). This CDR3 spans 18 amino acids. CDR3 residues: CASTSRGGTGGIQETQYF. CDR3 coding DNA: TGTGCCAGTACCTCTCGGGGAGGCACAGGAGGTATTCAAGAGACCCAGTACTTC.

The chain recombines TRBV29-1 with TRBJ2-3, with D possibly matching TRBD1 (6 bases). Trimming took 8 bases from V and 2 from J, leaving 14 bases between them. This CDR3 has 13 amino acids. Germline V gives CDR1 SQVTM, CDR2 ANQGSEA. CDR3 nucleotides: TGCAGCTTCCTGACAGGAGTCACAGATACGCAGTATTTT. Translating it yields CSFLTGVTDTQYF.

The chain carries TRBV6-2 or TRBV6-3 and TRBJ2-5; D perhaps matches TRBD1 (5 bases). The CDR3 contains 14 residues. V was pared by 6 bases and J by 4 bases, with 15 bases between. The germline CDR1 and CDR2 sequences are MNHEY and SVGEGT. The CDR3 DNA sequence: TGTGCCAGCAGCGTCGGACACTCTCGAGAGACCCAGTACTTC. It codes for CASSVGHSRETQYF.

CDR3 nucleotide sequence: TGTGCCAGCAGTTACTCAGGACAGGGTTGGTTCTTC. Translating it yields CASSYSGQGWFF. V is TRBV6-2 or TRBV6-3 and J is TRBJ2-1; TRBD1 matches at 8 bases. CDR3 length: 12 residues. V lost 0 bases to trimming and J lost 15 bases; unmatched junction nucleotides: 4. Germline CDR1 is MNHEY and CDR2 is SVGEGT.

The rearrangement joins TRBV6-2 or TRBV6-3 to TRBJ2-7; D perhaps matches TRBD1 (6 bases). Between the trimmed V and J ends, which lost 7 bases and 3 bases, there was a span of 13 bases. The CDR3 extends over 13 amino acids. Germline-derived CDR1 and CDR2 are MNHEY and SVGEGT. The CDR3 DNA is TGTGCCAGCACCCTGGACAGCTTCTACGAGCAGTACTTC. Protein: CASTLDSFYEQYF.

CDR3 sequence: CASGDPWTTDGYTF. The CDR3 DNA sequence: TGTGCCAGTGGGGACCCCTGGACGACCGATGGCTACACCTTC. The chain couples TRBV6-1 to TRBJ1-2; a weak D match, TRBD1 (5 bases). Germline values: CDR1 MNHNS, CDR2 SASEGT. The CDR3 is made up of 14 amino acids. Trimming took off 9 bases at V and 6 bases at J, with 20 bases between the two ends.

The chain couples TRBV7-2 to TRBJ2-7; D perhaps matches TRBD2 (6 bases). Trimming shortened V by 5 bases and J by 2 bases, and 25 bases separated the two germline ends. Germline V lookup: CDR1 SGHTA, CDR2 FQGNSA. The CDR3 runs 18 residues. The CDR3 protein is CASSQNRISSGTAYEQYF. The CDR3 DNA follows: TGTGCCAGCAGCCAAAATCGGATCTCCTCCGGGACTGCCTACGAGCAGTACTTC.

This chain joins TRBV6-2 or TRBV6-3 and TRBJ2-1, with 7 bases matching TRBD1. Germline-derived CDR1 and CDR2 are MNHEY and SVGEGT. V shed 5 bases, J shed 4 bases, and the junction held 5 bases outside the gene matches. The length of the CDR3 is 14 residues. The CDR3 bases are TGTGCCAGCAGTCCCTCGGGACAGTACAATGAGCAGTTCTTC. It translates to CASSPSGQYNEQFF.

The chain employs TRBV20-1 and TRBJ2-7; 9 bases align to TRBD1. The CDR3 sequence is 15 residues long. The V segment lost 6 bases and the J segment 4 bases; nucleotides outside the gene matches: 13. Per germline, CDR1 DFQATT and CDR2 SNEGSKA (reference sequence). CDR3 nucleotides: TGCAGTGCCACTCTCCCGGGACAGGGAGTATACGAGCAGTACTTC. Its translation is CSATLPGQGVYEQYF.

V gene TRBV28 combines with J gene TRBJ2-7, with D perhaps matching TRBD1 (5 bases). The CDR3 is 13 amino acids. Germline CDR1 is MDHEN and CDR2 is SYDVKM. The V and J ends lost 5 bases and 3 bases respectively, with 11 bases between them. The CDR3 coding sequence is TGTGCCAGCAGTCGGACATCGTACTACGAGCAGTACTTC. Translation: CASSRTSYYEQYF.

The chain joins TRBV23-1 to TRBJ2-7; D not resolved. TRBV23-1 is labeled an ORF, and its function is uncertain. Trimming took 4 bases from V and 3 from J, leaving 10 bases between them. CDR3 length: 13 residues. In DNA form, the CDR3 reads TGCGCCAGCAGTCCGCAAGGAAGCTACGAGCAGTACTTC. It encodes CASSPQGSYEQYF.

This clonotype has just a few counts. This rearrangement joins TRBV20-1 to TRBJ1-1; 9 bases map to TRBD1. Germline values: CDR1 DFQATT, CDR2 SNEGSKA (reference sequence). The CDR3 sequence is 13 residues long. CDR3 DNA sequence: TGCACCAATAAAGGGGGACAGGGTCCTGAAGCTTTCTTT. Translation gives CTNKGGQGPEAFF.

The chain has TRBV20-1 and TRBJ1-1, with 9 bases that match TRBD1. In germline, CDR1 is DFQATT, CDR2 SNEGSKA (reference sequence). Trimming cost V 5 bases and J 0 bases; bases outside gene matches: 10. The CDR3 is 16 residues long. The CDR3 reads CSAFGQGRNLNTEAFF. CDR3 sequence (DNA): TGCAGTGCTTTCGGACAGGGGAGGAATTTGAACACTGAAGCTTTCTTT.

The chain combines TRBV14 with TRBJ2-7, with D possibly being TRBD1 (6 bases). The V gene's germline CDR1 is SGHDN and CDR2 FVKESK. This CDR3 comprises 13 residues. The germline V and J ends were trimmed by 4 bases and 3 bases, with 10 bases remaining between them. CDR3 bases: TGTGCCAGCAGCCCCGGACAGTTCTACGAGCAGTACTTC. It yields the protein CASSPGQFYEQYF.

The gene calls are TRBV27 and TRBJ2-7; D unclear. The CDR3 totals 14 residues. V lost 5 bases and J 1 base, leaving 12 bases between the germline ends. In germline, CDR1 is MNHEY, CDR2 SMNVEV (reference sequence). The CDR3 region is CASSPAFVSYEQYF. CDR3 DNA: TGTGCCAGCAGTCCAGCATTCGTTTCCTACGAGCAGTACTTC.

This CDR3 is CASSIAGASYGYTF. CDR3 nucleotide sequence: TGTGCCAGTAGTATAGCGGGGGCCAGCTATGGCTACACCTTC. This chain joins TRBV19 and TRBJ1-2; D may be TRBD1 (6 bases). CDR3 length: 14 amino acids. Germline lookup yields CDR1 LNHDA and CDR2 SQIVND (reference sequence). The V end was cut by 1 base, the J end by 4 bases, with 10 bases between.